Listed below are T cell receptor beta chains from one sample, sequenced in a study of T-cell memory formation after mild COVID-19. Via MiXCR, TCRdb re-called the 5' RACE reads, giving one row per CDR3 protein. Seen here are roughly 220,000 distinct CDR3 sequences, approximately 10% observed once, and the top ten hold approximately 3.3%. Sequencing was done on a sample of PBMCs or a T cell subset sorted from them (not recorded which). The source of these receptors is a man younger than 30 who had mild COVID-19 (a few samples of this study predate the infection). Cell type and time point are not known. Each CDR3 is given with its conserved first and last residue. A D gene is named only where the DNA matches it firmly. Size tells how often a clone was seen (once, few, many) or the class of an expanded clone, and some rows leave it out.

CDR3 DNA: TGTGCCAGCAGCGTAGAGGGGGGACACGGAGAGACCCAGTACTTC
CDR3 protein: CASSVEGGHGETQYF
J gene: TRBJ2-5
V gene: TRBV9
D gene: .
clone size: .

CDR3 DNA: TGCAGTGCGCACACCTTCCTCGGGACAGGGGAAGAAAAACTGTTTTTT
CDR3 protein: CSAHTFLGTGEEKLFF
J gene: TRBJ1-4
V gene: TRBV20-1
D gene: TRBD1
clone size: .

CDR3 DNA: TGTGCCAGCAGAGGACAGGGAGCGGACTATGGCTACACCTTC
CDR3 protein: CASRGQGADYGYTF
J gene: TRBJ1-2
V gene: TRBV6-6
D gene: TRBD1
clone size: few

CDR3 DNA: TGTGCCAGCAGCCCATCGGGGCTAGCGGGGGGCCAAGAGACCCAGTACTTC
CDR3 protein: CASSPSGLAGGQETQYF
J gene: TRBJ2-5
V gene: TRBV7-9
D gene: TRBD2
clone size: .

CDR3 DNA: TGCGCCAGCAGCCGCCACCGGGACAGGGTATATTCTGGGGCCAACGTCCTGACTTTC
CDR3 protein: CASSRHRDRVYSGANVLTF
J gene: TRBJ2-6
V gene: TRBV4-3
D gene: TRBD1
clone size: .

CDR3 DNA: TGCGCCAGCAGCCAGGAAAACCTCAATGAGCAGTTCTTC
CDR3 protein: CASSQENLNEQFF
J gene: TRBJ2-1
V gene: TRBV5-1
D gene: .
clone size: few

CDR3 DNA: TGTGCCAGCAGTTCAGCCCACACTGAAGCTTTCTTT
CDR3 protein: CASSSAHTEAFF
J gene: TRBJ1-1
V gene: TRBV7-9
D gene: .
clone size: few

CDR3 DNA: TGTGCCAGCAGCCAACATAGCGGGGGCCGCACAGATACGCAGTATTTT
CDR3 protein: CASSQHSGGRTDTQYF
J gene: TRBJ2-3
V gene: TRBV3-1
D gene: TRBD2
clone size: few

CDR3 DNA: TGCGCCAGCAGCCAAGGGGGGTTCGGGGGACCCATCAATCAGCCCCAGCATTTT
CDR3 protein: CASSQGGFGGPINQPQHF
J gene: TRBJ1-5
V gene: TRBV4-1
D gene: .
clone size: .

CDR3 DNA: TGTGCCAGCAGCCTGAGCCGCACAGTGGGAGAGACCCAGTACTTC
CDR3 protein: CASSLSRTVGETQYF
J gene: TRBJ2-5
V gene: TRBV12-3/TRBV12-4
D gene: .
clone size: .

CDR3 DNA: TGCGCCAGCAGCCGACAGGGAAGTAGCACAGATACGCAGTATTTT
CDR3 protein: CASSRQGSSTDTQYF
J gene: TRBJ2-3
V gene: TRBV5-1
D gene: TRBD1
clone size: few

CDR3 DNA: TGCGCCAGCAGCCAAGAGATGACAGGGGTTCATCGGCCCCAGCATTTT
CDR3 protein: CASSQEMTGVHRPQHF
J gene: TRBJ1-5
V gene: TRBV4-1
D gene: TRBD1
clone size: .

CDR3 DNA: TGCGCCAGCAACTCGTTAGCGGGGTCCACAGATACGCAGTATTTT
CDR3 protein: CASNSLAGSTDTQYF
J gene: TRBJ2-3
V gene: TRBV5-1
D gene: TRBD2
clone size: few

CDR3 DNA: TGCAGTGCTAGATCCCCGAGGGGGCCTAGAGGCTACACCTTC
CDR3 protein: CSARSPRGPRGYTF
J gene: TRBJ1-2
V gene: TRBV20-1
D gene: TRBD1
clone size: few

CDR3 DNA: TGTGCCAGCAGCTTATATCCCGAGCAGTTCTTC
CDR3 protein: CASSLYPEQFF
J gene: TRBJ2-1
V gene: TRBV11-2
D gene: .
clone size: .

CDR3 DNA: TGCAGTGCGCCCAGGGCCGGGGTCTATGGCTACACCTTC
CDR3 protein: CSAPRAGVYGYTF
J gene: TRBJ1-2
V gene: TRBV20-1
D gene: .
clone size: many

CDR3 DNA: TGTGCCAGCAGCCAAGATTTCGGGAGGGAGACCCAGTACTTC
CDR3 protein: CASSQDFGRETQYF
J gene: TRBJ2-5
V gene: TRBV3-1
D gene: TRBD2
clone size: many

CDR3 DNA: TGTGCCAGCAGTCGCCGGGGGCGCGCTGAAGCTTTCTTT
CDR3 protein: CASSRRGRAEAFF
J gene: TRBJ1-1
V gene: TRBV12-3/TRBV12-4
D gene: .
clone size: many

CDR3 DNA: TGTGCCAGCAGCGAGGGACGGCACTATGGCTACACCTTC
CDR3 protein: CASSEGRHYGYTF
J gene: TRBJ1-2
V gene: TRBV5-4
D gene: .
clone size: few

CDR3 DNA: TGTGCCAGCAGTGAAAGTGGGGCTGGGGGCAATGAGCAGTTCTTC
CDR3 protein: CASSESGAGGNEQFF
J gene: TRBJ2-1
V gene: TRBV25-1
D gene: .
clone size: few

CDR3 DNA: TGTGCCAGCAGGCAGGTTGGCGGGAATCAGCCCCAGCATTTT
CDR3 protein: CASRQVGGNQPQHF
J gene: TRBJ1-5
V gene: TRBV6-5
D gene: .
clone size: .

CDR3 DNA: TGCAGTGCTTCGACTGATTATTATAATTCACCCCTCCACTTT
CDR3 protein: CSASTDYYNSPLHF
J gene: TRBJ1-6
V gene: TRBV20-1
D gene: .
clone size: few

CDR3 DNA: TGTGCCAGATCACCGGACAGGCTTTCCTACAATGAGCAGTTCTTC
CDR3 protein: CARSPDRLSYNEQFF
J gene: TRBJ2-1
V gene: TRBV18
D gene: TRBD1
clone size: .

CDR3 DNA: TGCGCCAGCAGCCAAGTTGGTAGGGGCAGACTTTCTGGGGCCAACGTCCTGACTTTC
CDR3 protein: CASSQVGRGRLSGANVLTF
J gene: TRBJ2-6
V gene: TRBV4-3
D gene: .
clone size: few

CDR3 DNA: TGTGCCAGCAGCCCCCAGCCGGATTCACCCCTCCACTTT
CDR3 protein: CASSPQPDSPLHF
J gene: TRBJ1-6
V gene: TRBV9
D gene: .
clone size: .

CDR3 DNA: TGTGCCAGCAGCCAAGAGGGCGGCGTAGCCCTCCACTTT
CDR3 protein: CASSQEGGVALHF
J gene: TRBJ1-6
V gene: TRBV3-1
D gene: .
clone size: .

CDR3 DNA: TGTGCCAGCAGTGAAGGGGCGGGGGTGAAATACAATGAGCAGTTCTTC
CDR3 protein: CASSEGAGVKYNEQFF
J gene: TRBJ2-1
V gene: TRBV2
D gene: TRBD2
clone size: .

CDR3 DNA: TGTGCCACCAGAAGCTCTAGCGGGGGGCGAGAGACCCAGTACTTC
CDR3 protein: CATRSSSGGRETQYF
J gene: TRBJ2-5
V gene: TRBV15
D gene: TRBD2
clone size: .

CDR3 DNA: TGCAGTGCTAAGGAAGAGACCCAGTACTTC
CDR3 protein: CSAKEETQYF
J gene: TRBJ2-5
V gene: TRBV20-1
D gene: .
clone size: .

CDR3 DNA: TGTGCCAGCAGTGGAGATTACAGGGCCGAGCAGTACTTC
CDR3 protein: CASSGDYRAEQYF
J gene: TRBJ2-7
V gene: TRBV25-1
D gene: .
clone size: few

CDR3 DNA: TGCGCCAGCAGCCCCGTAGGCCCCGGGGAGCTGTTTTTT
CDR3 protein: CASSPVGPGELFF
J gene: TRBJ2-2
V gene: TRBV5-1
D gene: .
clone size: few

CDR3 DNA: TGCGCCAGCAGCTTGGAGGCGGCGGGGCTGAACACTGAAGCTTTCTTT
CDR3 protein: CASSLEAAGLNTEAFF
J gene: TRBJ1-1
V gene: TRBV5-1
D gene: .
clone size: many

CDR3 DNA: TGTGCCAGCAGCTTAGCGGCCAGCGAAGGCGGGGAGCTGTTTTTT
CDR3 protein: CASSLAASEGGELFF
J gene: TRBJ2-2
V gene: TRBV7-2
D gene: .
clone size: many

CDR3 DNA: TGCAGCGTCGGGACAGACGGAAACACCATATATTTT
CDR3 protein: CSVGTDGNTIYF
J gene: TRBJ1-3
V gene: TRBV29-1
D gene: TRBD1
clone size: .

CDR3 DNA: TGTGCCAGCGGGGCCTCAAGCTCCTACAATGAGCAGTTCTTC
CDR3 protein: CASGASSSYNEQFF
J gene: TRBJ2-1
V gene: TRBV7-2
D gene: .
clone size: many

CDR3 DNA: TGTGCCAGCAGCCAAGTAACGGGACAGGGGATTTCGGAGACCCAGTACTTC
CDR3 protein: CASSQVTGQGISETQYF
J gene: TRBJ2-5
V gene: TRBV4-2
D gene: TRBD1
clone size: few

CDR3 DNA: TGTGCCACCAGCAAGGACAGGGGGGCCCTCAATGAGCAGTTCTTC
CDR3 protein: CATSKDRGALNEQFF
J gene: TRBJ2-1
V gene: TRBV15
D gene: TRBD1
clone size: few

CDR3 DNA: TGCAGCGTTCCCCGCGAGGGTAGTGAGGGAGGTGAAGCTTTCTTT
CDR3 protein: CSVPREGSEGGEAFF
J gene: TRBJ1-1
V gene: TRBV29-1
D gene: .
clone size: many

CDR3 DNA: TGTGCCAGCAGTAACGGGGGGGCCCGTATTGATGAGCAGTTCTTC
CDR3 protein: CASSNGGARIDEQFF
J gene: TRBJ2-1
V gene: TRBV2
D gene: TRBD2
clone size: few

CDR3 DNA: TGTGCCAGCTCACCCACGTGGGGCGACAATGAGCAGTTCTTC
CDR3 protein: CASSPTWGDNEQFF
J gene: TRBJ2-1
V gene: TRBV18
D gene: .
clone size: few

CDR3 DNA: TGTGCCAGCAGCCCCCACGGAACGAGCACTGAAGCTTTCTTT
CDR3 protein: CASSPHGTSTEAFF
J gene: TRBJ1-1
V gene: TRBV7-2
D gene: .
clone size: .

CDR3 DNA: TGTGCCAGCAGCCCTGGGTGGACAGATACGCAGTATTTT
CDR3 protein: CASSPGWTDTQYF
J gene: TRBJ2-3
V gene: TRBV7-2
D gene: .
clone size: few

CDR3 DNA: TGTGCCATCAGTGAGTCAAGCCCCGGTGGGGGCAGCACAGATACGCAGTATTTT
CDR3 protein: CAISESSPGGGSTDTQYF
J gene: TRBJ2-3
V gene: TRBV10-3
D gene: .
clone size: few